This T cell receptor beta chain was sequenced in a study of blood T cell repertoires in COVID-19. Study in general: Nucleic acid was either cDNA or gDNA, and it came from T cells, B-cell-depleted T cells, or PBMCs.

The CDR3 contains 15 residues. Germline V lookup: CDR1 MNHEY, CDR2 SMNVEV (reference sequence). The trim removed 5 bases at V and 6 bases at J, leaving 8 bases unmatched. The method was immunoSEQ multiplex PCR; TCRdb's version includes in-frame clones alone and lacks a portion of them. Among some 450,000 clones listed, about nine tenths were seen once. Sequenced: peripheral blood. The receptor was derived from a woman aged 45 to 65 with COVID-19, enrolled during active disease. V gene TRBV27 combines with J gene TRBJ2-3, with 10 positions matching TRBD2. Here the CDR3 reads CASSPASGGADTQYF. The CDR3 DNA is TGTGCCAGCAGTCCCGCGAGCGGGGGGGCGGATACGCAGTATTTT.